This entry features one TCR beta chain sequence. Its specificity is unknown. The V gene's germline CDR1 is SEHNR and CDR2 FQNEAQ (reference sequence). Germline trimming cut 5 bases from V and 5 bases from J; bases unmatched to any gene: 9. The CDR3 consists of 15 residues. The data originate from a study of shared clonotypes between healthy human individuals. Study context: Each donor's CD4 naive and CD4 memory cells filled three plates apiece, CD8 naive two, and CD8 memory one.

Study results and caveats: The study found lower generation probabilities in non-shared clonotypes than in those shared by all four donors. How much donors shared clonotypes was expected to be affected by sequencing depth.

Naive CD8 cells, CD45RO-negative and positively selected for CCR7, excluded terminally differentiated effector memory CD45RA+ cells. Nashville, Tennessee was home to all donors, who were Caucasian adults. Clones were read by immunoSEQ multiplex PCR, and TCRdb kept only the in-frame ones, dropping some. The sample contains 2 million to 2.5 million clones, approximately 95% of which appear only once. The sequencing sample was made of naive CD8+ T cells sorted from blood. This clonotype was sampled from a man aged 18 to 30 in good health. V and J are TRBV7-9 and TRBJ1-1; TRBD1 aligns across 9 bases. CDR3 sequence (DNA): TGTGCCAGCAGCACCTGGACAGGGGTGGGGACTGAAGCTTTCTTT. This encodes CASSTWTGVGTEAFF.